This is a list of T cell receptor beta chains from one sample in a study of CDR3 diversity in severe acne. TCRdb ran MiXCR on the PCR reads and lists one entry per CDR3 protein. The table shows 85,000 to 120,000 distinct CDR3 sequences, with 45% to 60% occurring only once. The specimen sequenced was blood. The receptors were sampled from a male donor with acne. Both conserved end residues are part of each CDR3. The D gene is left open where the match is weak. The size of a clone is reported for some rows only, either as once, few or many, or as a class for expanded clones.

CDR3aa: CASSASPGTDLSSPLHF; CDR3nt: TGTGCCAGCAGTGCCTCACCCGGGACCGACCTCTCGTCACCCCTCCACTTT; d_gene: .; abundance: .; j_gene: TRBJ1-6; v_gene: TRBV25-1
CDR3aa: CASSFVRGGGYEQYF; CDR3nt: TGTGCCAGCAGCTTTGTGCGGGGGGGAGGGTACGAGCAGTACTTC; d_gene: TRBD2; abundance: .; j_gene: TRBJ2-7; v_gene: TRBV5-4
CDR3aa: CANSVRGANTGELFF; CDR3nt: TGTGCCAACAGCGTAAGGGGGGCGAACACCGGGGAGCTGTTTTTT; d_gene: .; abundance: .; j_gene: TRBJ2-2; v_gene: TRBV9
CDR3aa: CSARDVTSGRGGETQYF; CDR3nt: TGCAGTGCTAGAGATGTAACTAGCGGGAGGGGGGGAGAGACCCAGTACTTC; d_gene: TRBD2; abundance: .; j_gene: TRBJ2-5; v_gene: TRBV20-1
CDR3aa: CASSFYEGGLTQPQHF; CDR3nt: TGTGCCAGCAGCTTTTATGAAGGAGGGTTGACTCAGCCCCAGCATTTT; d_gene: .; abundance: .; j_gene: TRBJ1-5; v_gene: TRBV5-5
CDR3aa: CAISSGGAGNTIYF; CDR3nt: TGTGCCATCAGTTCGGGGGGGGCTGGAAACACCATATATTTT; d_gene: .; abundance: many; j_gene: TRBJ1-3; v_gene: TRBV10-3
CDR3aa: CASSGNTEAFF; CDR3nt: TGTGCCAGCAGCGGGAACACTGAAGCTTTCTTT; d_gene: .; abundance: many; j_gene: TRBJ1-1; v_gene: TRBV7-9
CDR3aa: CASTGQQFTDTQYF; CDR3nt: TGCGCCAGCACAGGGCAGCAATTCACAGATACGCAGTATTTT; d_gene: .; abundance: many; j_gene: TRBJ2-3; v_gene: TRBV5-1
CDR3aa: CAGGRGWEQYF; CDR3nt: TGTGCCGGGGGCAGGGGATGGGAGCAGTACTTC; d_gene: .; abundance: few; j_gene: TRBJ2-7; v_gene: TRBV7-9
CDR3aa: CASSRTEHGYTF; CDR3nt: TGTGCCAGCAGTCGGACAGAACATGGCTACACCTTC; d_gene: .; abundance: .; j_gene: TRBJ1-2; v_gene: TRBV25-1
CDR3aa: CANIAGGTGELFF; CDR3nt: TGTGCCAACATAGCGGGAGGGACCGGGGAGCTGTTTTTT; d_gene: TRBD2; abundance: .; j_gene: TRBJ2-2; v_gene: TRBV6-1